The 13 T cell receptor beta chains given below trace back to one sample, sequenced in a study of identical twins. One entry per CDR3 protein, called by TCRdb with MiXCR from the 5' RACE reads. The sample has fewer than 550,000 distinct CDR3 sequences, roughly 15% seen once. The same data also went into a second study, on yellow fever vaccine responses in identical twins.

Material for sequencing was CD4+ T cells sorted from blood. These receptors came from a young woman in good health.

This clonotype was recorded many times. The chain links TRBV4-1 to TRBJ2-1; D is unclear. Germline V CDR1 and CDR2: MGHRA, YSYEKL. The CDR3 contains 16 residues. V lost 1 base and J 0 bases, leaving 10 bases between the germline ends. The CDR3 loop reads CASSQVNMVSYNEQFF. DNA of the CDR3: TGCGCCAGCAGCCAAGTTAACATGGTCTCCTACAATGAGCAGTTCTTC.

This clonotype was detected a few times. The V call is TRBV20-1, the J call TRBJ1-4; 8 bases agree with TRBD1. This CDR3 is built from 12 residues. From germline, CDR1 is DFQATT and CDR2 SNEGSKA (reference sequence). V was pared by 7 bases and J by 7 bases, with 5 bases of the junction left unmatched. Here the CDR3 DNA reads TGCAGTGTAGGACAGGGAGCTGAAAAACTGTTTTTT. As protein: CSVGQGAEKLFF.

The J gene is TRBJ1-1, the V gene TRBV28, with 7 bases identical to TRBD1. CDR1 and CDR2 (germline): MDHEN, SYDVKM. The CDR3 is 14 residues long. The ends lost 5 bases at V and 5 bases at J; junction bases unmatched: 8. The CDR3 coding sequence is TGTGCCAGCAGTGGACAGGTGAGAGTAACTGAAGCTTTCTTT. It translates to CASSGQVRVTEAFF.

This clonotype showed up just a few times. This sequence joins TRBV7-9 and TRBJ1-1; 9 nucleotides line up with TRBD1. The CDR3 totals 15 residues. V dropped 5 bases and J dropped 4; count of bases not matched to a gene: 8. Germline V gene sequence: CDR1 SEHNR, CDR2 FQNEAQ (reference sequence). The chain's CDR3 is CASSTLQGAPTEAFF. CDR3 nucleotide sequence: TGTGCCAGCAGCACCCTACAGGGGGCGCCCACTGAAGCTTTCTTT.

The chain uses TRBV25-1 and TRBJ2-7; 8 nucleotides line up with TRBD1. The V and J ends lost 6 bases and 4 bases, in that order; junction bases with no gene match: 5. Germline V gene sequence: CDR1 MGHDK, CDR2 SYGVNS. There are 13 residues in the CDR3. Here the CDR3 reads CASRGTGVYEQYF. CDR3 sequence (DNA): TGTGCCAGCAGGGGGACAGGAGTGTACGAGCAGTACTTC.

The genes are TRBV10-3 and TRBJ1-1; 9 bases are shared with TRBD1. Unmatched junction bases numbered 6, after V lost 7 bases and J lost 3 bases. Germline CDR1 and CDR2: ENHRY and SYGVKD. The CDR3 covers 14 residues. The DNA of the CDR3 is TGTGCCATCAAGTTGGACAGGGGAGACACTGAAGCTTTCTTT. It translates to CAIKLDRGDTEAFF.

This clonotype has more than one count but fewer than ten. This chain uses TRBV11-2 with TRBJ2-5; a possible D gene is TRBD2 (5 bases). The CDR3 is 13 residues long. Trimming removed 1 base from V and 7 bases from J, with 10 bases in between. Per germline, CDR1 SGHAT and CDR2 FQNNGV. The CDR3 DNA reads TGTGCCAGCAGCTTAGTAACAGAGGGGACCCAGTACTTC. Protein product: CASSLVTEGTQYF.

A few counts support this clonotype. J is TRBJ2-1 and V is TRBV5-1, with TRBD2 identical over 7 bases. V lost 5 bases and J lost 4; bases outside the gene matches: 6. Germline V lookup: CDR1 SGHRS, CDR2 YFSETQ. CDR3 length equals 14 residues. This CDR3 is CASRGSGSYNEQFF. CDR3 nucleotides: TGCGCCAGCAGAGGTAGCGGGTCGTACAATGAGCAGTTCTTC. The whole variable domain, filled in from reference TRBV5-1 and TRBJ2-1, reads KAGVTQTPRYLIKTRGQQVTLSCSPISGHRSVSWYQQTPGQGLQFLFEYFSETQRNKGNFPGRFSGRQFSNSRSEMNVSTLELGDSALYLCASRGSGSYNEQFFGPGTRLTVL.

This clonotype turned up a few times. The CDR3 loop reads CSALRTGANSPLHF. The CDR3 DNA is TGCAGTGCACTCCGGACAGGGGCTAATTCACCCCTCCACTTT. The rearrangement joins TRBV20-1 to TRBJ1-6; TRBD1 matches at 9 bases. Germline lookup yields CDR1 DFQATT and CDR2 SNEGSKA (reference sequence). This CDR3 is built from 14 residues. V gave up 6 bases and J gave up 6 bases; unmatched junction bases: 6.

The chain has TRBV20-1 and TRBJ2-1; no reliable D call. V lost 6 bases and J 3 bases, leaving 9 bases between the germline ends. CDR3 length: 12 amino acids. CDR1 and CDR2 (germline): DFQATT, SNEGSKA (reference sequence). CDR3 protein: CSAPPIYNEQFF. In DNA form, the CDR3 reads TGCAGTGCGCCCCCCATCTACAATGAGCAGTTCTTC.

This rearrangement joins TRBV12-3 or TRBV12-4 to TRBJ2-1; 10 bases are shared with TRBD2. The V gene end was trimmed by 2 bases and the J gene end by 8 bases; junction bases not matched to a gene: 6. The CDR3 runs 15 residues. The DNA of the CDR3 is TGTGCCAGCAGTTTAAGGGCTAGCGGGAGCCATGAGCAGTTCTTC. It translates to CASSLRASGSHEQFF.

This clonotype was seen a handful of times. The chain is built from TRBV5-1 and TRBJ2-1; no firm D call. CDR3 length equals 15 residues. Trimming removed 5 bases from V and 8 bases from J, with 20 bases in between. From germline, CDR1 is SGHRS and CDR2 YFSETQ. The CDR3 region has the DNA TGCGCCAGCAGTTCCTATGATCCCGGGTTGCATGAGCAGTTCTTC. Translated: CASSSYDPGLHEQFF.

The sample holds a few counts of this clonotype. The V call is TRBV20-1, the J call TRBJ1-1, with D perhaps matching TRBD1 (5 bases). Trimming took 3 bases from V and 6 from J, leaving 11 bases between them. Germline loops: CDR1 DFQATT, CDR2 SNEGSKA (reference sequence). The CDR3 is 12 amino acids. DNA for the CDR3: TGCAGTGCTAGCGGGGGGAAACCTGAAGCTTTCTTT. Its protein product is CSASGGKPEAFF.